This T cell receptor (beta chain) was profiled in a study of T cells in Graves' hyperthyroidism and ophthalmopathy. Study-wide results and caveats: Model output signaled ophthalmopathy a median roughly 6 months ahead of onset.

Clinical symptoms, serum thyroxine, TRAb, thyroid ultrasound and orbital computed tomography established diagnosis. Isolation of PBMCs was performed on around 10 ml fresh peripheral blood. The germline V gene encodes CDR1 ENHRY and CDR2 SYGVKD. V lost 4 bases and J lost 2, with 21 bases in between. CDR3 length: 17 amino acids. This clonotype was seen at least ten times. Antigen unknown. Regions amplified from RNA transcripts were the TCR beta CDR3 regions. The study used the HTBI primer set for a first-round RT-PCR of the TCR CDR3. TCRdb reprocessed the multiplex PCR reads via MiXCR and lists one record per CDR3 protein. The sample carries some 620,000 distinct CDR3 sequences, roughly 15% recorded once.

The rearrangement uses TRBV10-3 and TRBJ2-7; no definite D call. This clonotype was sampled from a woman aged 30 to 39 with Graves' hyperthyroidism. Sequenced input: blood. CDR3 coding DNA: TGTGCCATCAGTGGGTCCCAGAAGGGTTTGGGAACCTACGAGCAGTACTTC. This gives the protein CAISGSQKGLGTYEQYF.